This T cell receptor beta chain came from a study of blood T cells in healthy people across ages. Trimming removed 3 bases from V and 9 bases from J, with 12 bases in between. The CDR3 runs to 13 residues. CDR1 MDHEN and CDR2 SYDVKM come from the germline V gene. Healthy Caucasian individuals from Russia aged roughly 6 to 90 served as donors. Primed by a sample-barcoded 5' primer and a J-beta primer mix, a second PCR proceeded for about 6 to 12 cycles. One entry per CDR3 protein results from TCRdb running MiXCR on the 5' RACE reads. The sample contains roughly 1,100,000 distinct CDR3 sequences, 25% of which appear only once. Study results and caveats: There were more naive CD4+ cells and higher diversity in long-lived donors than in aged donors.

Notes on this clonotype: Its antigen is as yet unknown.

These same data were also listed under a study on T cells of mothers and their children. That study adds: Mothers gave over 8.5 million TCR beta CDR3 reads each, and children some 3 million each.

What was sequenced was blood. The receptor comes from a girl aged 2-15 years in good health. V is TRBV28 and J is TRBJ2-4; tentative D call: TRBD2 (6 bases). The CDR3 loop reads CASSFRERIIQYF. The CDR3 DNA reads TGTGCCAGCAGTTTCCGGGAGAGGATCATTCAGTACTTC.